The 32 T cell receptor beta chains reported below all come from one sample, sequenced in a study of blood T cell repertoires in COVID-19. TCRdb keeps only in-frame clones here, not all; method: immunoSEQ multiplex PCR. In the table there are about 170,000 clones, around 85% of which are singletons. Sequencing was performed on peripheral blood. The receptor set was obtained from a man aged 55 to 70 who had recovered from COVID-19.

This clone was seen a few times. The V call is TRBV5-6, the J call TRBJ2-7; 7 bases align to TRBD2. The J segment lost 6 bases and the V segment lost 4 bases, leaving 13 bases of the junction unmatched. The germline CDR1 and CDR2 sequences are SGHDT and YYEEEE. This CDR3 has 15 amino acids. This CDR3 reads CASSTPLGGWGEQYF. CDR3 DNA: TGTGCCAGCAGCACCCCCCTGGGGGGGTGGGGCGAGCAGTACTTC.

The rearrangement joins TRBV19 to TRBJ2-5, with 7 bases aligning to TRBD1. Germline lookup yields CDR1 LNHDA and CDR2 SQIVND (reference sequence). V trimming: 5 bases; J trimming: 4 bases; junction bases outside the gene matches: 10. There are 15 residues in the CDR3. This CDR3 is CASSVFTGDGETQYF. CDR3 in DNA: TGTGCCAGTAGTGTATTTACAGGGGACGGAGAGACCCAGTACTTC.

This rearrangement joins TRBV7-2 to TRBJ2-7; 7 nucleotides line up with TRBD1. The J segment lost 3 bases and the V segment lost 1 base, leaving 6 bases of the junction unmatched. The CDR3 runs to 15 residues. The V gene's germline CDR1 is SGHTA and CDR2 FQGNSA. Here the CDR3 reads CASSLGGTADYEQYF. The CDR3 DNA follows: TGTGCCAGCAGCTTAGGAGGGACAGCCGACTACGAGCAGTACTTC.

The rearrangement links TRBV5-1 to TRBJ2-2, with TRBD2 as a possible D gene (6 bases). This CDR3 region has 15 residues. Germline V gives CDR1 SGHRS, CDR2 YFSETQ. Trimming took 3 bases from V and 1 from J, leaving 10 bases between them. Here the CDR3 reads CASSSGLLNTGELFF. CDR3 in DNA: TGCGCCAGCAGCTCGGGACTGTTGAACACCGGGGAGCTGTTTTTT.

This clone appeared a few times. The same CDR3 can be traced to other DNA sequences in this sample. The chain recombines TRBV6-5 with TRBJ1-5; 9 bases are a match to TRBD1. V shed 6 bases, J shed 7 bases, and the junction held 4 bases outside the gene matches. The length of the CDR3 is 13 residues. Germline CDR1 reads MNHEY; CDR2 reads SVGAGI. The CDR3 loop reads CASRRQGGQPQHF. The DNA for the CDR3 is TGTGCCAGCAGAAGACAGGGGGGGCAGCCCCAGCATTTT.

The CDR3 is CATRFGGRVYGYTF. The CDR3 region has the DNA TGTGCCACCAGGTTCGGGGGGCGCGTCTATGGCTACACCTTC. This rearrangement joins TRBV15 to TRBJ1-2; a weak D match, TRBD1 (6 bases). CDR3 length: 14 residues. V was shortened by 6 bases and J by 4 bases, with 15 bases between the two germline ends. CDR1 is LNHNV, CDR2 YYDKDF, per germline (reference sequence).

The chain links TRBV27 to TRBJ2-1, with 13 bases matching TRBD2. The CDR3 extends over 15 amino acids. V trimming: 5 bases; J trimming: 9 bases; junction bases outside the gene matches: 7. Germline CDR1 MNHEY, CDR2 SMNVEV (reference sequence). CDR3: CASSIRLAGGPEQFF. CDR3 DNA: TGTGCCAGCAGTATTAGACTAGCGGGGGGACCTGAGCAGTTCTTC.

This chain connects TRBV12-5 to TRBJ2-1, with a tentative D call TRBD2 (7 bases). This CDR3 has 18 amino acids. Per the germline V gene, CDR1 is LGHNT and CDR2 is FRNRAP. V was trimmed by 2 bases and J by 0 bases, leaving 17 bases between them. The CDR3 sequence is CASGLTPGGQSSYNEQFF. DNA for the CDR3: TGTGCTAGTGGTTTGACCCCCGGGGGGCAGAGCTCCTACAATGAGCAGTTCTTC.

The V call is TRBV5-4, the J call TRBJ1-1; weak D call: TRBD1 (6 bases). Germline V CDR1 and CDR2: SGHNT, YYREEE (reference sequence). The CDR3 sequence is 13 residues long. V was trimmed by 0 bases and J by 4 bases, leaving 7 bases between them. CDR3 residues: CASSLAGVTEAFF. Written as DNA, the CDR3 is TGTGCCAGCAGCTTGGCAGGGGTCACTGAAGCTTTCTTT. The variable domain in full, with the rest retrieved from reference TRBV5-4 and TRBJ1-1, is ETGVTQSPTHLIKTRGQQVTLRCSSQSGHNTVSWYQQALGQGPQFIFQYYREEENGRGNFPPRFSGLQFPNYSSELNVNALELDDSALYLCASSLAGVTEAFFGQGTRLTVV.

The V gene is TRBV19, the J gene TRBJ1-6; 7 positions match TRBD1. The germline CDR1 and CDR2 sequences are LNHDA and SQIVND (reference sequence). The V gene end was trimmed by 7 bases and the J gene end by 3 bases; junction bases not matched to a gene: 6. There are 15 residues in the CDR3. The CDR3 bases are TGTGCCAGTACTAGACGGGACAGCTATAATTCACCCCTCCACTTT. Protein: CASTRRDSYNSPLHF.

The CDR3: CATSDGGPSYEQYF. CDR3 coding DNA: TGTGCCACCAGCGACGGGGGACCCTCCTACGAGCAGTACTTC. J is TRBJ2-7 and V is TRBV24-1, with D possibly matching TRBD2 (6 bases). Trimming pared 7 bases from V and 0 bases from J, leaving 12 bases between. This CDR3 is built from 14 residues. Germline V CDR1 and CDR2: KGHDR, SFDVKD.

The chain has TRBV11-2 and TRBJ2-1; 11 bases line up with TRBD2. Germline V gene sequence: CDR1 SGHAT, CDR2 FQNNGV. CDR3 length: 16 amino acids. V shed 5 bases, J shed 7 bases, and the junction held 10 bases outside the gene matches. CDR3 in amino acids: CASSLSSGGMGNEQFF. The DNA of the CDR3 is TGTGCCAGCAGCCTATCTAGCGGGGGGATGGGGAATGAGCAGTTCTTC.

V usage is TRBV3-1 (or the pseudogene TRBV3-2) and J usage is TRBJ2-5; possible D gene TRBD1, 6 bases. The CDR3 has 14 residues. Germline V gives CDR1 LGHDT, CDR2 YNNKEL (reference sequence). V lost 2 bases, J lost 2 bases, and 9 bases lay in between. The CDR3 spells CASSQQGIQETQYF. CDR3 bases: TGTGCCAGCAGCCAACAGGGGATACAAGAGACCCAGTACTTC.

The gene calls are TRBV6-5 and TRBJ2-1; tentative D call: TRBD2 (6 bases). The germline V and J ends were trimmed by 8 bases and 7 bases, with 18 bases remaining between them. Germline CDR1 MNHEY, CDR2 SVGAGI. This CDR3 contains 14 residues. CDR3 sequence reads: CASQKPGDMNEQFF. The CDR3, as DNA: TGTGCCAGCCAAAAACCGGGGGATATGAATGAGCAGTTCTTC.

The chain couples TRBV27 to TRBJ2-1; 9 bases line up with TRBD2. In germline, CDR1 is MNHEY, CDR2 SMNVEV (reference sequence). This CDR3 has 17 residues. After removal of 5 bases from V and 0 bases from J, the junction contained 8 bases not matched to a gene. CDR3 loop: CASSQRGGGVSYNEQFF. The CDR3 DNA reads TGTGCCAGCAGTCAAAGGGGCGGGGGGGTCTCCTACAATGAGCAGTTCTTC.

The chain is built from TRBV7-2 and TRBJ1-2; TRBD1 aligns across 8 bases. V was clipped by 3 bases and J by 8 bases; unmatched bases: 5. The CDR3 is 13 amino acids. The V gene's germline CDR1 is SGHTA and CDR2 FQGNSA. For the CDR3, the DNA is TGTGCCAGCAGCTTGCAGGGGGCTTACGGCTACACCTTC. Translation: CASSLQGAYGYTF. The whole variable domain, remainder taken from reference TRBV7-2 and TRBJ1-2, is GAGVSQSPSNKVTEKGKDVELRCDPISGHTALYWYRQSLGQGLEFLIYFQGNSAPDKSGLPSDRFSAERTGGSVSTLTIQRTQQEDSAVYLCASSLQGAYGYTFGSGTRLTVV.

DNA of the CDR3: TGTGCCAGCAGCTTAAACAAAGAGGGCGAGCAGTACTTC. Translating it yields CASSLNKEGEQYF. This chain joins TRBV7-9 and TRBJ2-7, with D possibly matching TRBD2 (5 bases). V was shortened by 2 bases and J by 6 bases, with 11 bases between the two germline ends. CDR1 and CDR2 (germline): SEHNR, FQNEAQ (reference sequence). The CDR3 spans 13 residues.

The CDR3 spells CASSLQQGNYEQYF. CDR3 in DNA: TGTGCCAGCAGCTTACAGCAGGGGAACTACGAGCAGTACTTC. The chain couples TRBV7-2 to TRBJ2-7, with a tentative D call TRBD1 (6 bases). Germline V CDR1 and CDR2: SGHTA, FQGNSA. Trimming pared 2 bases from V and 3 bases from J, leaving 11 bases between. This CDR3 is built from 14 residues.

The J gene is TRBJ1-1, the V gene TRBV7-6; D is perhaps TRBD1 (5 bases). Germline CDR1 SGHVS, CDR2 FNYEAQ. The length of the CDR3 is 13 residues. The V end was cut by 3 bases, the J end by 3 bases, with 8 bases between. The CDR3: CASSFLQDTEAFF. DNA of the CDR3: TGTGCCAGCAGCTTTCTACAGGACACTGAAGCTTTCTTT.

The rearrangement joins TRBV7-9 to TRBJ1-2; D gene uncertain. Germline V gene sequence: CDR1 SEHNR, CDR2 FQNEAQ (reference sequence). The CDR3 length is 13 residues. The V end lost 1 base, the J end lost 4 bases, and 7 bases lay between the germline ends. The CDR3 region is CASSLVPGYGYTF. The CDR3, as DNA: TGTGCCAGCAGCTTAGTGCCAGGCTATGGCTACACCTTC.

The V call is TRBV6-6, the J call TRBJ1-4; D unclear. The CDR3 length is 15 residues. Per germline, CDR1 MNHNY and CDR2 SVGAGI (reference sequence). Trimming pared 3 bases from V and 8 bases from J, leaving 16 bases between. The CDR3 DNA sequence: TGTGCCAGCAGTTATCCTCGGGGAATTGAGGAAAAACTGTTTTTT. Protein: CASSYPRGIEEKLFF.

The chain couples TRBV3-1 (or the pseudogene TRBV3-2) to TRBJ2-7; 8 nucleotides align to TRBD2. The CDR3 contains 16 residues. CDR1 is LGHDT and CDR2 is YNNKEL in the germline V gene (reference sequence). V dropped 0 bases and J dropped 2; count of bases not matched to a gene: 6. Here the CDR3 reads CASSQDLTSGAYEQYF. The CDR3 DNA sequence: TGTGCCAGCAGCCAAGACCTCACTAGCGGAGCCTACGAGCAGTACTTC.

In DNA form, the CDR3 reads TGTGCCAGCAGCCTGCACGGGAGGGGCACAGATACGCAGTATTTT. It specifies CASSLHGRGTDTQYF. The chain recombines TRBV11-3 with TRBJ2-3, with 8 bases aligning to TRBD2. CDR1 and CDR2 (germline): SGHNT, YENEEA. Trimming cost V 5 bases and J 1 base; bases outside gene matches: 5. This CDR3 contains 15 residues.

The gene calls are TRBV4-2 and TRBJ1-2, with D possibly TRBD1 on 5 matching bases. Per the germline V gene, CDR1 is LGHNA and CDR2 is YNFKEQ. This CDR3 comprises 14 residues. The V gene lost 1 base and the J gene lost 6 bases, with 12 bases spanning the gap. CDR3 loop: CASSQAGGWDGYTF. The CDR3 DNA reads TGTGCCAGCAGCCAAGCGGGGGGGTGGGATGGCTACACCTTC.

The rearrangement joins TRBV3-1 (or the pseudogene TRBV3-2) to TRBJ1-1, with D perhaps matching TRBD1 (6 bases). In germline, CDR1 is LGHDT, CDR2 YNNKEL (reference sequence). Between the trimmed V and J ends, which lost 8 bases and 1 base, there was a span of 11 bases. The CDR3 extends over 13 amino acids. CDR3 nucleotides: TGTGCCAGCGTGGGACACCGGAACACTGAAGCTTTCTTT. Its protein is CASVGHRNTEAFF.

The chain recombines TRBV7-9 with TRBJ1-2; TRBD1 is a possible D gene (6 bases). Trimming shortened V by 5 bases and J by 8 bases, and 18 bases separated the two germline ends. The germline CDR1 and CDR2 sequences are SEHNR and FQNEAQ (reference sequence). CDR3 length: 14 residues. CDR3 bases: TGTGCCAGCAGCCTTCCCTACAGGGATGGAGGCTACACCTTC. This gives the protein CASSLPYRDGGYTF.

This chain links TRBV5-1 with TRBJ2-5, with D tentatively TRBD2 (5 bases). Trimming stripped 2 bases from V and 4 bases from J, with 12 bases between. The CDR3 runs 14 residues. Germline CDR1 SGHRS, CDR2 YFSETQ. CDR3 amino acids: CASSLTRIGETQYF. The CDR3 DNA follows: TGCGCCAGCAGCTTAACTAGAATTGGAGAGACCCAGTACTTC.

The chain uses TRBV19 and TRBJ2-1; 9 bases align to TRBD2. The CDR3 runs to 17 residues. Per germline, CDR1 LNHDA and CDR2 SQIVND (reference sequence). V was pared by 7 bases and J by 10 bases, with 20 bases of the junction left unmatched. CDR3 region: CASTKRVLAGPPWEQFF. CDR3 DNA: TGTGCCAGTACCAAAAGGGTCCTAGCGGGGCCGCCTTGGGAGCAGTTCTTC.

The chain has TRBV7-9 and TRBJ2-3, with D possibly being TRBD2 (6 bases). CDR1 and CDR2 from the germline V gene are SEHNR and FQNEAQ (reference sequence). This CDR3 is built from 14 residues. Trimming cost V 4 bases and J 4 bases, with 12 bases left between them. The CDR3 region is CASSYSPGADTQYF. The CDR3 DNA reads as TGTGCCAGCAGCTATAGTCCGGGGGCAGATACGCAGTATTTT.

The chain uses TRBV18 and TRBJ2-7, with 9 bases aligning to TRBD1. The CDR3 has 17 amino acids. J was trimmed by 6 bases and V by 3 bases; bases with no gene match: 15. CDR1 KGHSH and CDR2 LQKENI come from the germline V gene. The CDR3 sequence is CASSPIPLGQGLSEQYF. Here the CDR3 DNA reads TGTGCCAGCTCACCGATACCCTTGGGACAGGGTCTTAGCGAGCAGTACTTC.

This clone was detected only once. V is TRBV6-2 or TRBV6-3 and J is TRBJ2-2; D might be TRBD2 (6 bases). Trimming shortened V by 5 bases and J by 5 bases, and 12 bases separated the two germline ends. There are 14 residues in the CDR3. From germline, CDR1 is MNHEY and CDR2 SVGEGT. The CDR3 DNA reads TGTGCCAGCAGTCATATCGGGGGTACCGGGGAGCTGTTTTTT. This translates into CASSHIGGTGELFF.

The chain combines TRBV18 with TRBJ2-1; D possibly corresponds to TRBD2 (6 bases). Germline V gene sequence: CDR1 KGHSH, CDR2 LQKENI. V lost 3 bases, J lost 2 bases, and 14 bases lay in between. The CDR3 has 16 amino acids. The CDR3, as DNA: TGTGCCAGCTCACCCGTAATAGGAGGGACCTACAATGAGCAGTTCTTC. Its protein is CASSPVIGGTYNEQFF.